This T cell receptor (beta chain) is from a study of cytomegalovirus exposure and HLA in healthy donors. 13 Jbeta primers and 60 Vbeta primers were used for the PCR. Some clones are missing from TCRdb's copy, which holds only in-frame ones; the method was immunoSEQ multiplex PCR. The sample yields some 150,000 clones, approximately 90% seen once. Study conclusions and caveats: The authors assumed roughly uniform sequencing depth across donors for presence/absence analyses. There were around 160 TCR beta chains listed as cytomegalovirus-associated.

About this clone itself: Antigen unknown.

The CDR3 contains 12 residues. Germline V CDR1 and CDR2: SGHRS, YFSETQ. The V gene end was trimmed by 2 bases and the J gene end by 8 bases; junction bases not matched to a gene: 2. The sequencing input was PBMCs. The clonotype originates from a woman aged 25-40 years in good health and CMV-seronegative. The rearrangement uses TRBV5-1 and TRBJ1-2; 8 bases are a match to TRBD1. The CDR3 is CASSFDRGGYTF. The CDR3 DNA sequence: TGCGCCAGCAGCTTCGACAGGGGCGGCTACACCTTC.